The next 25 T cell receptor beta chains were all read from a single sample in a study of cytomegalovirus exposure and HLA in healthy donors. The PCR employed 60 Vbeta primers together with 13 Jbeta primers. Assay: immunoSEQ multiplex PCR; the TCRdb copy retains only in-frame clones and omits some. The repertoire holds about 130,000 clones, with 8.9% as singletons. Material for sequencing was PBMCs. Every receptor here comes from a woman between 35 and 50 years old in good health and CMV-seropositive.

Only a few counts were recorded for this clone. The V gene is TRBV11-2, the J gene TRBJ2-7; 9 positions agree with TRBD1. The CDR3 covers 13 residues. Germline V gene data show CDR1 as SGHAT and CDR2 as FQNNGV. With V trimmed by 4 bases and J by 4 bases, 2 bases remained unmatched. CDR3 in amino acids: CASSSGTGYEQYF. In DNA form, the CDR3 reads TGTGCCAGCAGCTCCGGGACAGGGTACGAGCAGTACTTC. Full variable domain (outside the CDR3, taken from reference TRBV11-2 and TRBJ2-7): EAGVAQSPRYKIIEKRQSVAFWCNPISGHATLYWYQQILGQGPKLLIQFQNNGVVDDSQLPKDRFSAERLKGVDSTLKIQPAKLEDSAVYLCASSSGTGYEQYFGPGTRLTVT.

The rearrangement uses TRBV11-2 and TRBJ1-2; 7 bases agree with TRBD1. Looked up from germline, CDR1 is SGHAT and CDR2 is FQNNGV. CDR3 size: 17 residues. V shed 6 bases, J shed 0 bases, and the junction held 13 bases outside the gene matches. CDR3: CASREINRDRANYGYTF. In DNA, the CDR3 is TGTGCCAGCAGGGAAATTAACCGGGACAGAGCTAACTATGGCTACACCTTC. The entire variable domain, with the rest obtained from reference TRBV11-2 and TRBJ1-2, is as follows: EAGVAQSPRYKIIEKRQSVAFWCNPISGHATLYWYQQILGQGPKLLIQFQNNGVVDDSQLPKDRFSAERLKGVDSTLKIQPAKLEDSAVYLCASREINRDRANYGYTFGSGTRLTVV.

The rearrangement uses TRBV5-8 and TRBJ1-4; 8 nucleotides align to TRBD1. This CDR3 spans 17 amino acids. Germline loops: CDR1 SGHTS, CDR2 YDEGEE. The ends lost 1 base at V and 8 bases at J; junction bases unmatched: 13. The CDR3 is CASSLLRRDRSKEKLFF. In nucleotides, the CDR3 is TGTGCCAGCAGCTTGTTACGGAGGGACAGGTCGAAAGAAAAACTGTTTTTT.

Turning to this clone: The final CDR3 position lacks the conserved phenylalanine or tryptophan, pointing to a likely read error. The chain has TRBV6-4 and TRBJ2-2; TRBD1 agrees at 7 bases. This CDR3 has 14 residues. In germline, CDR1 is MRHNA, CDR2 SNTAGT. As DNA, the CDR3 is TGTGCCAGCAGCAGGGGGTCAGACACAGGGGAGCTGTTTTTG. It is translated as CASSRGSDTGELFL.

This chain links TRBV5-1 with TRBJ1-2, with 7 bases aligning to TRBD1. CDR1 SGHRS and CDR2 YFSETQ come from the germline V gene. The CDR3 consists of 16 residues. Unmatched junction bases numbered 10, after V lost 0 bases and J lost 5 bases. CDR3: CASSLARTGVGYGYTF. The CDR3 region has the DNA TGCGCCAGCAGCTTGGCCCGTACAGGGGTGGGGTATGGCTACACCTTC.

The table lists this clone with a few counts. The V call is TRBV6-5, the J call TRBJ2-2, with 9 bases fitting TRBD1. The germline CDR1 and CDR2 sequences are MNHEY and SVGAGI. With 6 bases clipped from V and 8 bases from J, the junction kept 7 bases outside the gene matches. The CDR3 totals 14 residues. CDR3 sequence (DNA): TGTGCCAGCAGCCCGGACAGGGGTGGAGGGGAGCTGTTTTTT. This sequence encodes CASSPDRGGGELFF.

This clone turned up a few times. The chain joins TRBV5-1 to TRBJ2-7; 8 nucleotides agree with TRBD2. Germline assignment: CDR1 SGHRS and CDR2 YFSETQ. The CDR3 is made up of 16 amino acids. Unmatched junction bases numbered 9, after V lost 4 bases and J lost 0 bases. The CDR3 reads CASSPRGGSSSYEQYF. The DNA of the CDR3 is TGCGCCAGCAGCCCACGCGGGGGGTCTAGCTCCTACGAGCAGTACTTC.

This clone was observed a handful of times. The genes are TRBV5-4 and TRBJ2-3, with a tentative D call TRBD1 (5 bases). Germline loops: CDR1 SGHNT, CDR2 YYREEE (reference sequence). V was clipped by 4 bases and J by 2 bases, with 11 bases between them. The CDR3 runs 14 residues. As DNA, the CDR3 is TGTGCCAGCAGCACCCGGACAAACACAGATACGCAGTATTTT. It yields the protein CASSTRTNTDTQYF.

The chain has TRBV6-1 and TRBJ2-3; TRBD2 matches at 8 bases. CDR1 and CDR2 from the germline V gene are MNHNS and SASEGT. V was pared by 5 bases and J by 5 bases, with 6 bases of the junction left unmatched. The length of the CDR3 is 14 residues. This CDR3 reads CASSYLAGRDTQYF. The CDR3 coding sequence is TGTGCCAGCAGTTATTTAGCGGGGAGAGATACGCAGTATTTT.

The gene calls are TRBV10-1 and TRBJ2-1, with TRBD1 matching 7 bases. Germline V CDR1 and CDR2: WNHNN, SYGVQD (reference sequence). V was clipped by 2 bases and J by 8 bases; unmatched bases: 6. The CDR3 extends over 14 amino acids. The DNA of the CDR3 is TGCGCCAGCAGTGAGGACAGGGCCTCGGATGAGCAGTTCTTC. Amino acids: CASSEDRASDEQFF.

A few counts support this clone. This chain links TRBV2 with TRBJ1-2; D uncertain. Germline values: CDR1 SNHLY, CDR2 FYNNEI. The V gene lost 2 bases and the J gene lost 0 bases, with 7 bases spanning the gap. This CDR3 is 14 amino acids long. CDR3 coding DNA: TGTGCCAGCAGTGAAAGAGCTGCTAACTATGGCTACACCTTC. It codes for CASSERAANYGYTF.

This clone was detected only a few times. The chain combines TRBV25-1 with TRBJ1-3; D ambiguous. Germline CDR1 and CDR2: MGHDK and SYGVNS. The V end was cut by 1 base, the J end by 0 bases, with 4 bases between. The CDR3 is 14 residues long. The CDR3 loop is CASSELNSGNTIYF. Written as DNA, the CDR3 is TGTGCCAGCAGTGAATTAAACTCTGGAAACACCATATATTTT.

CDR3 region: CASSYDRNYEQYF. DNA of the CDR3: TGTGCCAGCAGTTACGACAGAAACTACGAGCAGTACTTC. J is TRBJ2-7 and V is TRBV6-5; the D gene is possibly TRBD1 (5 bases). CDR1 and CDR2 from the germline V gene are MNHEY and SVGAGI. The CDR3 runs to 13 residues. The V end lost 2 bases, the J end lost 3 bases, and 8 bases lay between the germline ends.

A note on this clone: Additional DNA sequences in this sample encode the identical CDR3. The V call is TRBV5-1, the J call TRBJ2-5; 9 bases line up with TRBD2. Germline V CDR1 and CDR2: SGHRS, YFSETQ. V shed 2 bases, J shed 4 bases, and the junction held 3 bases outside the gene matches. The CDR3 sequence is 14 residues long. CDR3 in DNA: TGCGCCAGCAGCTTAGCGGGGGGAGGAGAGACCCAGTACTTC. Translated, it gives CASSLAGGGETQYF.

This clone showed up just a few times. The chain combines TRBV6-1 with TRBJ2-7, with 10 bases identical to TRBD1. This CDR3 contains 13 residues. CDR1 MNHNS and CDR2 SASEGT come from the germline V gene. The V segment lost 6 bases and the J segment 4 bases; nucleotides outside the gene matches: 3. The CDR3 loop reads CASSDRGLYEQYF. CDR3 nucleotides: TGTGCCAGCAGCGACAGGGGGCTTTACGAGCAGTACTTC.

This sequence joins TRBV11-2 and TRBJ1-5; 8 positions match TRBD1. There are 16 residues in the CDR3. Germline V lookup: CDR1 SGHAT, CDR2 FQNNGV. V shed 6 bases and J 4 bases; nucleotides not matched to a gene: 11. CDR3 loop: CASSPGQGVGNQPQHF. The CDR3 DNA sequence: TGTGCCAGCAGTCCTGGACAGGGCGTGGGGAATCAGCCCCAGCATTTT.

V and J are TRBV27 and TRBJ2-7; a possible D gene is TRBD2 (6 bases). The ends were cut back, 10 bases at V and 0 bases at J, with 16 bases in the middle. CDR1 and CDR2 (germline): MNHEY, SMNVEV (reference sequence). The CDR3 length is 14 residues. Here the CDR3 reads CATSKPGVSYEQYF. Written as DNA, the CDR3 is TGTGCCACCTCAAAACCGGGGGTCTCCTACGAGCAGTACTTC.

There are a few counts of this clone. The chain has TRBV5-6 and TRBJ2-3; possibly TRBD2 for D (5 bases). Germline values: CDR1 SGHDT, CDR2 YYEEEE. The CDR3 extends over 13 amino acids. Trimming cost V 2 bases and J 4 bases, with 8 bases left between them. CDR3 protein: CASSFWRADTQYF. The CDR3 DNA is TGTGCCAGCAGCTTTTGGCGGGCAGATACGCAGTATTTT.

V is TRBV15 and J is TRBJ2-3; D perhaps matches TRBD1 (6 bases). The length of the CDR3 is 14 residues. Germline CDR1 LNHNV, CDR2 YYDKDF (reference sequence). V was trimmed by 3 bases and J by 5 bases, leaving 12 bases between them. The CDR3 coding sequence is TGTGCCACCAGCAGGGAAGAACAGGGAGATACGCAGTATTTT. It yields the protein CATSREEQGDTQYF.

The chain links TRBV7-8 to TRBJ1-1, with 9 bases fitting TRBD1. Unmatched junction bases numbered 5, after V lost 5 bases and J lost 1 base. Germline V CDR1 and CDR2: SGHVS, FQNEAQ. The CDR3 runs to 15 residues. The DNA for the CDR3 is TGTGCCAGCAGCCGGGGACAGGGAAGGAACACTGAAGCTTTCTTT. Amino acids: CASSRGQGRNTEAFF.

This clone turned up a few times. J is TRBJ1-3 and V is TRBV6-1; no clear D. In germline, CDR1 is MNHNS, CDR2 SASEGT. There are 16 residues in the CDR3. The V end was cut by 3 bases, the J end by 0 bases, with 12 bases between. CDR3 residues: CASSEPPGFSGNTIYF. Here the CDR3 DNA reads TGTGCCAGCAGTGAGCCCCCAGGTTTCTCTGGAAACACCATATATTTT.

This clone was observed a few times. V gene TRBV9 combines with J gene TRBJ1-1; D gene unclear. Deletions cut 1 base from V and 0 bases from J, with 13 bases between. This CDR3 is 16 amino acids long. Germline CDR1 is SGDLS and CDR2 is YYNGEE. The CDR3, as DNA: TGTGCCAGCAGCGTATTTGCGGCTAATATGAACACTGAAGCTTTCTTT. Protein product: CASSVFAANMNTEAFF.

This rearrangement joins TRBV7-2 to TRBJ2-2, with D maybe TRBD1 (6 bases). Germline-derived CDR1 and CDR2 are SGHTA and FQGNSA. The length of the CDR3 is 15 residues. Trimming took 2 bases from V and 2 from J, leaving 9 bases between them. DNA for the CDR3: TGTGCCAGCAGCTTACTGACAGGCAACACCGGGGAGCTGTTTTTT. It translates to CASSLLTGNTGELFF. The full variable domain, in which reference TRBV7-2 and TRBJ2-2 provide the parts outside the CDR3, is GAGVSQSPSNKVTEKGKDVELRCDPISGHTALYWYRQSLGQGLEFLIYFQGNSAPDKSGLPSDRFSAERTGGSVSTLTIQRTQQEDSAVYLCASSLLTGNTGELFFGEGSRLTVL.

This clone came up a few times. The CDR3 spells CASSPGLAGGETQYF. Written as DNA, the CDR3 is TGTGCCAGCAGCCCGGGACTAGCGGGAGGAGAGACCCAGTACTTC. V usage is TRBV5-4 and J usage is TRBJ2-5; 15 bases agree with TRBD2. Germline V gene sequence: CDR1 SGHNT, CDR2 YYREEE (reference sequence). This CDR3 is 15 amino acids long. V gave up 4 bases and J gave up 4 bases; unmatched junction bases: 2.

DNA for the CDR3: TGCGCCAGCAGTCCCGGGACACGGTTTGAAAGTGAAAAACTGTTTTTT. It is translated as CASSPGTRFESEKLFF. V usage is TRBV10-2 and J usage is TRBJ1-4; weak D call: TRBD1 (6 bases). V lost 5 bases and J lost 7, with 20 bases in between. Looked up from germline, CDR1 is WSHSY and CDR2 is SAAADI. The CDR3 spans 16 residues.